This T cell receptor (beta chain) was identified in a study of cytomegalovirus exposure and HLA in healthy donors. On the study more broadly: The same platform was used for the roughly 120 validation repertoires as for the approximately 730 first-cohort repertoires, as reported in a later analysis.

Looked up from germline, CDR1 is SNHLY and CDR2 is FYNNEI. The J segment lost 4 bases and the V segment lost 6 bases, leaving 6 bases of the junction unmatched. The CDR3 length is 14 residues. For this clone: Its antigen remains unknown.

Sequencing was performed with immunoSEQ multiplex PCR; in TCRdb, only in-frame clones are kept and a portion is missing. The data hold some 140,000 clones, with approximately 86% observed a single time. General observations from the study: Specific recognition of CMV antigens was confirmed in vitro for three chains (all CMV-associated). Most TCR sequences were uncommon, yet certain public TCRs appeared in many donors. The study put 150 to 200 TCR beta chains on its list as cytomegalovirus-associated.

The rearrangement links TRBV2 to TRBJ2-1; TRBD2 matches 7 bases. The source material was PBMCs. The sequence derives from a man aged 18 to 29 in good health and CMV-seropositive. Here the CDR3 DNA reads TGTGCCAGCAGCGGGGGGTCCCTTTACAATGAGCAGTTCTTC. Its protein is CASSGGSLYNEQFF.